These 9 T cell receptor beta chains were all obtained from the same sample, sequenced in a study of T cells in Graves' hyperthyroidism and ophthalmopathy. TCR beta CDR3 region amplification was performed from RNA transcripts. The HTBI primer set drove a first-round RT-PCR of the TCR CDR3. In TCRdb, the multiplex PCR reads were re-called with MiXCR into one record per CDR3 protein. The sample lists hundreds of thousands of distinct CDR3 sequences; around a fifth were seen once. What was sequenced was blood. These receptor sequences come from a woman in her 70s with Graves' ophthalmopathy.

This clonotype was counted ten times or more. The chain uses TRBV27 and TRBJ2-7; 7 bases are shared with TRBD2. This CDR3 has 15 amino acids. Germline trimming cut 5 bases from V and 2 bases from J; bases unmatched to any gene: 9. Looked up from germline, CDR1 is MNHEY and CDR2 is SMNVEV (reference sequence). CDR3 sequence reads: CASSALGLRPYEQYF. For the CDR3, the DNA is TGTGCCAGCAGTGCCTTGGGACTAAGGCCCTACGAGCAGTACTTC.

The V gene is TRBV12-5, the J gene TRBJ1-2; the D is unclear. The V end was cut by 3 bases, the J end by 4 bases, with 6 bases between. There are 12 residues in the CDR3. Germline lookup yields CDR1 LGHNT and CDR2 FRNRAP. The CDR3 bases are TGTGCTAGTGGTTTAGGAGGCTATGGCTACACCTTC. Its translation is CASGLGGYGYTF. Full variable domain (outside the CDR3, taken from reference TRBV12-5 and TRBJ1-2): DARVTQTPRHKVTEMGQEVTMRCQPILGHNTVFWYRQTMMQGLELLAYFRNRAPLDDSGMPKDRFSAEMPDATLATLKIQPSEPRDSAVYFCASGLGGYGYTFGSGTRLTVV.

The J gene is TRBJ1-1, the V gene TRBV25-1; 7 bases fit TRBD1. The CDR3 is made up of 14 amino acids. Losses at the gene ends were 4 bases for V and 6 bases for J; bases not matched to a gene: 8. CDR1 and CDR2 from the germline V gene are MGHDK and SYGVNS. CDR3 loop: CASSVYNRGAEAFF. The CDR3, as DNA: TGTGCCAGCAGTGTCTACAACAGGGGCGCTGAAGCTTTCTTT.

The chain carries TRBV10-3 and TRBJ2-5; 13 bases match TRBD2. Trimming cost V 4 bases and J 0 bases; bases outside gene matches: 11. CDR1 and CDR2 (germline): ENHRY, SYGVKD. The CDR3 contains 19 residues. CDR3 in DNA: TGTGCCATCAGTGGGACTAGCGGGAGTCAGAAATCGTACCAAGAGACCCAGTACTTC. Translating gives CAISGTSGSQKSYQETQYF.

In this sample, this clonotype turned up many times. The CDR3 DNA is TGCAGTGCTAGGACTACCCTCACAGATACGCAGTATTTT. Translated: CSARTTLTDTQYF. The genes are TRBV20-1 and TRBJ2-3; D is possibly TRBD2 (5 bases). The CDR3 consists of 13 residues. CDR1 and CDR2 (germline): DFQATT, SNEGSKA (reference sequence). V lost 3 bases and J lost 2, with 9 bases in between.

The chain carries TRBV19 and TRBJ2-2; 8 bases fit TRBD1. J lost 5 bases, V lost 10 bases, and 6 bases had no gene match. The CDR3 is 13 residues long. The germline gives CDR1 LNHDA, CDR2 SQIVND (reference sequence). Here the CDR3 DNA reads TGTGCCATCCAGGGGGCGCAGACCGGGGAGCTGTTTTTT. It yields the protein CAIQGAQTGELFF.

The J gene is TRBJ2-1, the V gene TRBV6-1; 8 bases fit TRBD1. J was trimmed by 2 bases and V by 5 bases; bases with no gene match: 5. The V gene's germline CDR1 is MNHNS and CDR2 SASEGT. The CDR3 covers 15 residues. The CDR3 sequence: CASSFDRGPYNEQFF. CDR3 nucleotides: TGTGCCAGCAGTTTCGACAGGGGCCCCTACAATGAGCAGTTCTTC.

The rearrangement uses TRBV6-1 and TRBJ1-2, with 10 bases matching TRBD1. Trimming at V came to 7 bases and at J to 7 bases, leaving 9 bases not matched to a gene. Per germline, CDR1 MNHNS and CDR2 SASEGT. This CDR3 region has 14 residues. CDR3 in amino acids: CASTQDRGQGGYTF. The CDR3 region has the DNA TGTGCCAGCACCCAAGACAGGGGGCAAGGTGGCTACACCTTC.

In its sample, this clonotype was seen many times. This chain links TRBV6-1 with TRBJ1-5; D remains ambiguous. The V gene lost 2 bases and the J gene lost 1 base, with 12 bases spanning the gap. CDR1 is MNHNS, CDR2 SASEGT, per germline. The CDR3 is 16 residues long. The CDR3 loop is CASSEWEGLSNQPQHF. The CDR3 region has the DNA TGTGCCAGCAGTGAATGGGAAGGGTTAAGCAATCAGCCCCAGCATTTT.